This TCR beta chain was sequenced during a study of CD8+ T cells in alopecia areata. Study-wide points: While tofacitinib was given, many expanded lesional clones persisted in scalp and blood. Clonality in lesional scalp, especially alopecia totalis/universalis, exceeded that of normal scalp.

The CDR3 is 8 residues long. Treatment indicated: oral pan-JAK inhibitor, 5-10 mg twice daily. Sampling of alopecia areata patients yielded lesional scalp punch biopsies as well as peripheral blood. In regard to this clone: What it binds is not known.

Reverse transcribed after extraction, RNA yielded cDNA as the sequencing template. Sequenced by immunoSEQ multiplex PCR; TCRdb stores in-frame clones only, minus some. The sample has around 100,000 clones; around 50% are singletons. The receptor's source is a human donor with alopecia areata. Sequences were derived from CD8+ T cells sorted from blood, sampled at week 24, from a patient treated with tofacitinib. The genes are TRBV21-1 and TRBJ2-4. TRBV21-1 is described as a pseudogene. CDR3 region: CARSLQYF. The CDR3 DNA reads as TGTGCCAGGTCCCTTCAGTACTTC.